The 2 T cell receptor beta chains in this list originate from one sample, sequenced in a study of blood T cell repertoires in COVID-19. The data were produced by immunoSEQ multiplex PCR, yet TCRdb's version contains in-frame clones alone and is incomplete. The sample consists of roughly 430,000 clones, about 88% of them appearing once. Material for sequencing was PBMCs or T cells enriched from blood (not recorded which). These receptors were obtained from a woman between 18 and 30 years old who had been exposed to COVID-19.

The V gene is TRBV2, the J gene TRBJ1-1; D not certain. The length of the CDR3 is 14 residues. V lost 9 bases and J lost 0, with 14 bases in between. Germline-derived CDR1 and CDR2 are SNHLY and FYNNEI. The CDR3, as DNA: TGTGCCAGACAGTCCCCATCACTGAACACTGAAGCTTTCTTT. Translating gives CARQSPSLNTEAFF.

This clone appeared once. The rearrangement joins TRBV16 to TRBJ1-5, with D unclear. Germline-derived CDR1 and CDR2 are KGHSY and FQNENV. Trimming removed 4 bases at V and 4 bases at J, with 20 bases between. The CDR3 loop spans 17 amino acids. The CDR3 DNA reads as TGTGCCAGCAGCCCGCCCCGGCACCGTGACTCTAATCAGCCCCAGCATTTT. Its protein is CASSPPRHRDSNQPQHF.